The rows below give T cell receptor beta chains drawn from one sample of a study of T cell responses to AZD1222 COVID-19 vaccine. Sequencing used immunoSEQ multiplex PCR; TCRdb keeps in-frame clones, though not all of them. The sample lists 120,000 or so clones, about 90% occurring once. This material consisted of peripheral blood, taken on day 0 of AZD1222 vaccination. These receptors all come from an adult in good health. Each CDR3 is given with its conserved first and last residue. A D gene is named only where the DNA matches it firmly.

d_call	v_call	j_call	cdr3_aa	cdr3_nt
.	TRBV5-1	TRBJ1-2	CASSFGTDYGYTF	TGCGCCAGCAGCTTCGGGACGGACTATGGCTACACCTTC
.	TRBV11-3	TRBJ2-5	CASSLGQQETQYF	TGTGCCAGCAGCTTAGGACAGCAAGAGACCCAGTACTTC
.	TRBV9	TRBJ2-7	CASGPSSYEQYF	TGTGCCTCGGGGCCAAGCTCCTACGAGCAGTACTTC
.	TRBV29-1	TRBJ1-1	CSVGQENTEAFF	TGCAGCGTTGGGCAGGAGAACACTGAAGCTTTCTTT
.	TRBV30	TRBJ2-3	CAWTLGTSSTDTQYF	TGTGCCTGGACCCTCGGGACCTCAAGCACAGATACGCAGTATTTT
TRBD1	TRBV9	TRBJ1-1	CASERGQGGLGSEAFF	TGTGCCAGCGAAAGGGGACAGGGAGGACTCGGCTCTGAAGCTTTCTTT
.	TRBV7-9	TRBJ1-4	CASILGSDGEKLFF	TGTGCCAGCATACTCGGTTCCGACGGGGAAAAACTGTTTTTT
.	TRBV5-8	TRBJ1-4	CASSLDRNEKLFF	TGTGCCAGCAGCTTGGACAGAAATGAAAAACTGTTTTTT
.	TRBV5-6	TRBJ2-7	CASSRGQSYEQYF	TGTGCCAGCAGCCGTGGACAGTCCTACGAGCAGTACTTC
TRBD1	TRBV30	TRBJ2-2	CACSVWDRNTGELFF	TGTGCCTGCTCAGTTTGGGACAGGAACACCGGGGAGCTGTTTTTT